This T cell receptor (beta chain) emerged from a study of OX40 agonist ivuxolimab in advanced cancers. Study-level background: An anti-OX40 (CD134) antibody with agonistic activity, ivuxolimab, was administered to patients. Every patient in dose escalation had hepatocellular carcinoma, melanoma, renal cell or head and neck cancer.

The CDR3 runs 17 residues. V gave up 5 bases and J gave up 4 bases, with 21 bases separating them. Per the germline V gene, CDR1 is SGHVS and CDR2 is FNYEAQ. Method: immunoSEQ multiplex PCR; TCRdb's copy keeps in-frame clones and lacks some. Of 50,000 or so clones listed, 70% to 90% are singletons. The sequencing here drew on CD4+ or CD8+ T cells sorted from blood, taken in a trial of the OX40 agonist ivuxolimab. J is TRBJ1-5 and V is TRBV7-6; D is possibly TRBD1 (5 bases). The TCR originated in an adult with an advanced solid tumor such as melanoma, head and neck, liver or kidney cancer. CDR3 bases: TGTGCCAGCAGCCCCGGGGGAGGGTGGGGTGGTAATCAGCCCCAGCATTTT. Translation gives CASSPGGGWGGNQPQHF.